The rows below give T cell receptor beta chains drawn from one sample of a study of CD8+CD57+ T cells in acquired aplastic anemia. TCRdb re-analysed the reads in MiXCR, keeping a single row per CDR3 protein. The profile shows about 190,000 distinct CDR3 sequences, roughly half of them singletons. The sequencing input was sorted CD4+, CD8+, or CD8+CD57+ T cells (not recorded which) from PBMCs. The receptors come from a human donor in good health, serving as a control. CDR3s include the opening cysteine and the closing phenylalanine or tryptophan. A D gene is named only where the DNA matches it firmly. A row's size may be missing; if present it is once, few, many or a size class.

d_gene: -; abundance: -; j_gene: TRBJ1-2; v_gene: TRBV2; CDR3aa: CASSRAGDYGYTF; CDR3nt: TGTGCCAGCAGTCGGGCAGGTGACTATGGCTACACCTTC
d_gene: TRBD1; abundance: -; j_gene: TRBJ2-1; v_gene: TRBV29-1; CDR3aa: CSVEGQVQLSYNEQFF; CDR3nt: TGCAGCGTTGAGGGACAGGTCCAACTTTCCTACAATGAGCAGTTCTTC
d_gene: -; abundance: many; j_gene: TRBJ1-4; v_gene: TRBV6-6; CDR3aa: CASSTTAATNKKLFF; CDR3nt: TGTGCCAGCAGTACGACTGCCGCAACTAATAAAAAACTGTTTTTT
d_gene: -; abundance: -; j_gene: TRBJ1-2; v_gene: TRBV19; CDR3aa: CASSTRGISGYTF; CDR3nt: TGTGCCAGTAGTACCCGGGGCATCTCGGGCTACACCTTC
d_gene: TRBD1; abundance: -; j_gene: TRBJ1-1; v_gene: TRBV20-1; CDR3aa: CSARGQGGTEAFF; CDR3nt: TGCAGTGCTAGGGGACAGGGAGGCACTGAAGCTTTCTTT
d_gene: TRBD1; abundance: few; j_gene: TRBJ1-5; v_gene: TRBV7-8; CDR3aa: CASSLGDGTGRNQPQHF; CDR3nt: TGTGCCAGCAGCTTAGGGGATGGGACAGGGCGCAATCAGCCCCAGCATTTT
d_gene: -; abundance: -; j_gene: TRBJ2-7; v_gene: TRBV15; CDR3aa: CATSRDRGGVGYF; CDR3nt: TGTGCCACCAGCAGAGATCGAGGAGGCGTAGGGTACTTC
d_gene: -; abundance: -; j_gene: TRBJ1-3; v_gene: TRBV9; CDR3aa: CASSVGTDSGNTIYF; CDR3nt: TGTGCCAGCAGCGTCGGGACGGACTCTGGAAACACCATATATTTT
d_gene: TRBD2; abundance: -; j_gene: TRBJ2-3; v_gene: TRBV7-9; CDR3aa: CASSLASGSADTQYF; CDR3nt: TGTGCCAGCAGCTTAGCTAGCGGGAGTGCAGATACGCAGTATTTT
d_gene: -; abundance: many; j_gene: TRBJ2-2; v_gene: TRBV11-2; CDR3aa: CASTHDFGQATNTGELFF; CDR3nt: TGTGCCAGCACCCATGATTTCGGCCAGGCTACGAACACCGGGGAGCTGTTTTTT
d_gene: -; abundance: few; j_gene: TRBJ1-1; v_gene: TRBV7-7; CDR3aa: CASSSDMNTEAFF; CDR3nt: TGTGCTAGCAGCAGTGATATGAACACTGAAGCTTTCTTT
d_gene: TRBD1; abundance: -; j_gene: TRBJ2-7; v_gene: TRBV20-1; CDR3aa: CSARVGTGTLREQYF; CDR3nt: TGCAGTGCTAGAGTCGGGACAGGGACCCTCCGCGAGCAGTACTTC
d_gene: TRBD1; abundance: -; j_gene: TRBJ1-4; v_gene: TRBV19; CDR3aa: CASNNRDRGRDEKLFF; CDR3nt: TGTGCCAGTAATAACCGGGACAGGGGGCGGGATGAAAAACTGTTTTTT
d_gene: TRBD1; abundance: few; j_gene: TRBJ1-1; v_gene: TRBV25-1; CDR3aa: CASSESPKTGASTEAFF; CDR3nt: TGTGCCAGCAGTGAATCTCCCAAAACAGGGGCAAGCACTGAAGCTTTCTTT
d_gene: -; abundance: many; j_gene: TRBJ2-2; v_gene: TRBV6-1; CDR3aa: CASSVLRDTGELFF; CDR3nt: TGTGCCAGCAGTGTACTCCGGGACACCGGGGAGCTGTTTTTT
d_gene: TRBD1; abundance: -; j_gene: TRBJ2-5; v_gene: TRBV10-3; CDR3aa: CAISEGTGEGTQYF; CDR3nt: TGTGCCATCAGTGAGGGGACAGGGGAAGGGACCCAGTACTTC
d_gene: -; abundance: -; j_gene: TRBJ2-3; v_gene: TRBV7-6; CDR3aa: CASSQGPEDTQYF; CDR3nt: TGTGCCAGCAGCCAGGGACCAGAGGATACGCAGTATTTT
d_gene: TRBD2; abundance: -; j_gene: TRBJ2-3; v_gene: TRBV27; CDR3aa: CASSRGRGKTSTDAQYF; CDR3nt: TGTGCCAGCAGCCGAGGGCGCGGTAAGACTAGCACAGATGCGCAGTATTTT
d_gene: TRBD1; abundance: -; j_gene: TRBJ1-4; v_gene: TRBV25-1; CDR3aa: CASKGQVGEKLFF; CDR3nt: TGTGCCAGCAAGGGACAGGTGGGGGAAAAACTGTTTTTT
d_gene: -; abundance: -; j_gene: TRBJ1-5; v_gene: TRBV7-6; CDR3aa: CASSLAPGTRNQPQHF; CDR3nt: TGTGCCAGCAGCTTAGCGCCCGGGACGCGCAATCAGCCCCAGCATTTT
d_gene: -; abundance: once; j_gene: TRBJ2-3; v_gene: TRBV7-9; CDR3aa: CASSHSLALDTQYF; CDR3nt: TGTGCCAGCTCTCATAGTCTAGCCTTGGATACGCAGTATTTT
d_gene: TRBD1; abundance: -; j_gene: TRBJ2-7; v_gene: TRBV11-1; CDR3aa: CASTEGQGAYEQYF; CDR3nt: TGTGCCAGCACCGAGGGACAGGGGGCCTACGAGCAGTACTTC
d_gene: -; abundance: few; j_gene: TRBJ1-1; v_gene: TRBV12-3/TRBV12-4; CDR3aa: CASSFGGSEAFF; CDR3nt: TGTGCCAGCAGTTTCGGGGGGTCTGAAGCTTTCTTT
d_gene: TRBD1; abundance: many; j_gene: TRBJ2-1; v_gene: TRBV9; CDR3aa: CASSVDPDRGEQFF; CDR3nt: TGTGCCAGCAGCGTAGACCCGGACAGGGGAGAGCAGTTCTTC
d_gene: TRBD1; abundance: many; j_gene: TRBJ2-1; v_gene: TRBV4-3; CDR3aa: CASSRDRLPYNEQFF; CDR3nt: TGCGCCAGCAGTCGGGACAGGCTACCCTACAATGAGCAGTTCTTC
d_gene: -; abundance: many; j_gene: TRBJ1-1; v_gene: TRBV13; CDR3aa: CASSLVRNTEAFF; CDR3nt: TGTGCCAGCAGCTTAGTACGGAACACTGAAGCTTTCTTT
d_gene: TRBD1; abundance: -; j_gene: TRBJ2-2; v_gene: TRBV6-5; CDR3aa: CASRARDRGFLGELFF; CDR3nt: TGTGCCAGCAGAGCCCGGGACAGGGGGTTCCTCGGGGAGCTGTTTTTT
d_gene: TRBD1; abundance: many; j_gene: TRBJ1-1; v_gene: TRBV7-2; CDR3aa: CASSLTGGAHTEAFF; CDR3nt: TGTGCCAGCAGCTTAACAGGGGGAGCGCACACTGAAGCTTTCTTT
d_gene: TRBD2; abundance: -; j_gene: TRBJ2-3; v_gene: TRBV7-9; CDR3aa: CASSFLAGGPATQYF; CDR3nt: TGTGCCAGCAGCTTTCTAGCGGGGGGGCCGGCTACGCAGTATTTT
d_gene: -; abundance: once; j_gene: TRBJ1-2; v_gene: TRBV29-1; CDR3aa: CSVGGRDGYTF; CDR3nt: TGCAGCGTTGGGGGCAGGGACGGCTACACCTTC
d_gene: TRBD1; abundance: -; j_gene: TRBJ1-5; v_gene: TRBV5-5; CDR3aa: CASSETGNQPQHF; CDR3nt: TGCGCCAGCAGTGAGACAGGGAATCAGCCCCAGCATTTT
d_gene: -; abundance: -; j_gene: TRBJ1-2; v_gene: TRBV10-2; CDR3aa: CASSEFKGNRFGYTF; CDR3nt: TGCGCCAGCAGTGAATTTAAGGGGAATCGGTTTGGCTACACCTTC
d_gene: -; abundance: -; j_gene: TRBJ2-5; v_gene: TRBV10-2; CDR3aa: CASSESSDRQETQYF; CDR3nt: TGCGCCAGCAGTGAGTCCTCCGACAGGCAAGAGACCCAGTACTTC
d_gene: -; abundance: once; j_gene: TRBJ2-7; v_gene: TRBV5-7; CDR3aa: CASSTDRFYEQDF; CDR3nt: TGTGCCAGCAGCACAGACAGATTCTACGAGCAGGACTTC
d_gene: -; abundance: -; j_gene: TRBJ2-5; v_gene: TRBV9; CDR3aa: CASSVGTQETQYF; CDR3nt: TGTGCCAGCAGCGTAGGGACACAAGAGACCCAGTACTTC
d_gene: TRBD1; abundance: few; j_gene: TRBJ2-2; v_gene: TRBV4-2; CDR3aa: CASSQAAGTGMVIGELFF; CDR3nt: TGTGCCAGCAGCCAAGCGGCGGGGACAGGGATGGTGATCGGGGAGCTGTTTTTT
d_gene: -; abundance: -; j_gene: TRBJ2-7; v_gene: TRBV7-9; CDR3aa: CASSLMGSSSYEQYF; CDR3nt: TGTGCCAGCAGCTTAATGGGGAGTAGCTCCTACGAGCAGTACTTC
d_gene: -; abundance: few; j_gene: TRBJ1-1; v_gene: TRBV9; CDR3aa: CASSRRDPTNTEAFF; CDR3nt: TGTGCCAGCTCACGAAGGGACCCGACGAACACTGAAGCTTTCTTT
d_gene: -; abundance: -; j_gene: TRBJ1-2; v_gene: TRBV15; CDR3aa: CATSTGSNYGYTF; CDR3nt: TGTGCCACCAGCACGGGCAGCAACTATGGCTACACCTTC
d_gene: -; abundance: -; j_gene: TRBJ1-1; v_gene: TRBV6-1; CDR3aa: CASSPGGVTEAFF; CDR3nt: TGTGCCAGCAGTCCAGGCGGGGTGACTGAAGCTTTCTTT
d_gene: TRBD1; abundance: once; j_gene: TRBJ1-3; v_gene: TRBV15; CDR3aa: CATSRTGAGNTIYF; CDR3nt: TGTGCCACCAGCAGGACAGGGGCTGGAAACACCATATATTTT
d_gene: -; abundance: few; j_gene: TRBJ1-1; v_gene: TRBV28; CDR3aa: CASSLLTGAEAFF; CDR3nt: TGTGCCAGCAGTTTATTAACGGGGGCTGAAGCTTTCTTT
d_gene: -; abundance: many; j_gene: TRBJ2-7; v_gene: TRBV19; CDR3aa: CASSTISSYEQYF; CDR3nt: TGTGCCAGTAGTACTATATCCTCCTACGAGCAGTACTTC
d_gene: TRBD1; abundance: few; j_gene: TRBJ2-5; v_gene: TRBV24-1; CDR3aa: CATSDSKTGGAKETQYF; CDR3nt: TGTGCCACCAGTGATTCCAAAACAGGGGGCGCAAAGGAGACCCAGTACTTC
d_gene: -; abundance: -; j_gene: TRBJ1-1; v_gene: TRBV7-2; CDR3aa: CASSQFRTDTEAFF; CDR3nt: TGCGCCAGCAGCCAGTTCCGTACTGACACTGAAGCTTTCTTT